The 31 T cell receptor beta chains below come from one sample, sequenced in a study of cytotoxic CD8 clonotypes in ibrutinib-treated CLL. The data were produced by immunoSEQ multiplex PCR, yet TCRdb's version contains in-frame clones alone and is incomplete. The repertoire holds over 7,000 clones, with roughly 84% as singletons. Sequenced material: PBMCs, taken before ibrutinib treatment. Source of these receptors: a human donor with chronic lymphocytic leukemia.

The chain is built from TRBV6-5 and TRBJ1-1; 8 nucleotides agree with TRBD1. Trimming at V came to 2 bases and at J to 1 base, leaving 6 bases not matched to a gene. Per the germline V gene, CDR1 is MNHEY and CDR2 is SVGAGI. The CDR3 totals 16 residues. This CDR3 is CASSYVGQGTNTEAFF. The CDR3 coding sequence is TGTGCCAGCAGTTACGTAGGACAGGGAACGAACACTGAAGCTTTCTTT.

This clone turned up a few times. This chain links TRBV19 with TRBJ1-5; D not resolved. The ends were cut back, 4 bases at V and 11 bases at J, with 15 bases in the middle. CDR3 length equals 13 residues. The germline CDR1 and CDR2 sequences are LNHDA and SQIVND (reference sequence). The CDR3 region is CASSTLALAAQHF. For the CDR3, the DNA is TGTGCCAGTAGTACCCTGGCCCTTGCGGCCCAGCATTTT.

This clone is classed as large (0.1 to 1%). The J gene is TRBJ1-4, the V gene TRBV25-1, with D tentatively TRBD1 (5 bases). Germline V gives CDR1 MGHDK, CDR2 SYGVNS. V lost 7 bases, J lost 2 bases, and 20 bases lay in between. The CDR3 totals 17 residues. CDR3 sequence: CASIPRDGGRTNEKLFF. The CDR3 coding sequence is TGTGCCAGCATACCCCGGGACGGAGGTAGGACTAATGAAAAACTGTTTTTT. The full variable domain, its missing parts supplied by reference TRBV25-1 and TRBJ1-4, is EADIYQTPRYLVIGTGKKITLECSQTMGHDKMYWYQQDPGMELHLIHYSYGVNSTEKGDLSSESTVSRIRTEHFPLTLESARPSHTSQYLCASIPRDGGRTNEKLFFGSGTQLSVL.

The chain has TRBV28 and TRBJ1-4; perhaps TRBD1 as D (6 bases). This CDR3 is built from 12 residues. CDR1 and CDR2 from the germline V gene are MDHEN and SYDVKM. The V end was cut by 10 bases, the J end by 7 bases, with 13 bases between. The CDR3 nucleotides read TGTGCCACCTCAGGGGTGGGTGAAAAACTGTTTTTT. It is translated as CATSGVGEKLFF.

In this sample, this clone turned up a few times. This chain joins TRBV4-3 and TRBJ2-7; D remains ambiguous. V was clipped by 0 bases and J by 7 bases, with 13 bases between them. The CDR3 length is 14 residues. Germline V CDR1 and CDR2: LGHNA, YSLEER. The CDR3 DNA follows: TGCGCCAGCAGCCAAGATCGAGTGTTACCGGAGCAGTACTTC. This sequence encodes CASSQDRVLPEQYF.

The V gene is TRBV28, the J gene TRBJ2-2; D could derive from TRBD1 or TRBD2 (5 bases each). V lost 6 bases and J lost 0, with 14 bases in between. The CDR3 is 16 amino acids. The V gene's germline CDR1 is MDHEN and CDR2 SYDVKM. CDR3 amino acids: CASRLRDGSNTGELFF. Written as DNA, the CDR3 is TGTGCCAGCAGATTAAGGGACGGATCGAACACCGGGGAGCTGTTTTTT.

The sample holds one count of this clone. CDR3 nucleotides: TGTGCCAGCAGATCCTTAGCGGCCTCCTACGAGCAGTACTTC. Residues: CASRSLAASYEQYF. This chain links TRBV6-1 with TRBJ2-7, with TRBD2 as a possible D gene (6 bases). Trimming pared 6 bases from V and 0 bases from J, leaving 12 bases between. The germline gives CDR1 MNHNS, CDR2 SASEGT. This CDR3 has 14 residues.

As DNA, the CDR3 is TGTGCCAGCAGTCCCCGGACAGGGGCGGACGAGCAGTACTTC. Amino acid sequence: CASSPRTGADEQYF. J is TRBJ2-7 and V is TRBV27; 9 positions agree with TRBD1. The J segment lost 5 bases and the V segment lost 5 bases, leaving 7 bases of the junction unmatched. Germline V gives CDR1 MNHEY, CDR2 SMNVEV (reference sequence). The CDR3 extends over 14 amino acids.

The J gene is TRBJ2-6, the V gene TRBV10-2; perhaps TRBD2 as D (6 bases). Trimming took 3 bases from V and 1 from J, leaving 10 bases between them. Germline V gene data show CDR1 as WSHSY and CDR2 as SAAADI. This CDR3 contains 16 residues. This CDR3 is CASSDGGGSGANVLTF. CDR3 DNA: TGCGCCAGCAGTGATGGTGGGGGGTCTGGGGCCAACGTCCTGACTTTC.

The V call is TRBV28, the J call TRBJ1-6, with D possibly being TRBD1 (5 bases). The CDR3 is 14 residues long. Looked up from germline, CDR1 is MDHEN and CDR2 is SYDVKM. Trimming took off 5 bases at V and 10 bases at J, with 15 bases between the two ends. CDR3 protein: CASSPGARGSPLHF. The CDR3 DNA follows: TGTGCCAGCAGTCCAGGAGCTCGGGGGTCACCCCTCCACTTT.

This chain connects TRBV19 to TRBJ2-7, with D uncertain. CDR3 length: 14 residues. The germline V gene encodes CDR1 LNHDA and CDR2 SQIVND (reference sequence). V shed 5 bases and J shed 3 bases, with 14 bases lying between them. CDR3 in DNA: TGTGCCAGTAGTTCTGGCCAGGACCACTACGAGCAGTACTTC. Amino acids: CASSSGQDHYEQYF. Filled out from reference TRBV19 and TRBJ2-7, the complete variable domain reads DGGITQSPKYLFRKEGQNVTLSCEQNLNHDAMYWYRQDPGQGLRLIYYSQIVNDFQKGDIAEGYSVSREKKESFPLTVTSAQKNPTAFYLCASSSGQDHYEQYFGPGTRLTVT.

This chain joins TRBV28 and TRBJ1-3; D unresolved. With 4 bases removed from V and 0 bases from J, the gap between germline ends came to 16 bases. Germline CDR1 and CDR2: MDHEN and SYDVKM. The CDR3 has 17 residues. CDR3 in amino acids: CASSSPPAWNSGNTIYF. CDR3 bases: TGTGCCAGCAGTTCCCCCCCTGCATGGAACTCTGGAAACACCATATATTTT.

J is TRBJ2-7 and V is TRBV25-1; possibly TRBD2 for D (6 bases). Germline CDR1 and CDR2: MGHDK and SYGVNS. This CDR3 has 12 amino acids. V lost 3 bases and J lost 3, with 6 bases in between. The CDR3 protein is CASSEGGYEQYF. The CDR3 DNA reads as TGTGCCAGCAGTGAGGGAGGCTACGAGCAGTACTTC.

This clone was detected a few times. The V gene is TRBV7-2, the J gene TRBJ2-7; 9 bases agree with TRBD2. Trimming cost V 2 bases and J 7 bases; bases outside gene matches: 9. Germline values: CDR1 SGHTA, CDR2 FQGNSA. The length of the CDR3 is 15 residues. This CDR3 is CASSLSGGGAPEQYF. The CDR3 nucleotides read TGTGCCAGCAGCTTATCTGGCGGGGGGGCGCCTGAGCAGTACTTC.

This clone was counted only a few times. This sequence joins TRBV6-5 and TRBJ1-2; D uncertain. In germline, CDR1 is MNHEY, CDR2 SVGAGI. Trimming left V 6 bases short and J 7 bases short, with 18 bases between. This CDR3 comprises 14 residues. CDR3: CASRSNGLDSGYTF. The CDR3 region has the DNA TGTGCCAGCAGATCAAACGGGTTGGACTCTGGCTACACCTTC.

V and J are TRBV5-1 and TRBJ2-1, with D uncertain. Trimming took off 4 bases at V and 10 bases at J, with 12 bases between the two ends. This CDR3 has 12 amino acids. The germline V gene has CDR1 SGHRS and CDR2 YFSETQ. In DNA, the CDR3 is TGCGCCAGCAGCGAATATAGAAACGAGCAGTTCTTC. It codes for CASSEYRNEQFF. Full variable domain (remainder filled in from reference TRBV5-1 and TRBJ2-1): KAGVTQTPRYLIKTRGQQVTLSCSPISGHRSVSWYQQTPGQGLQFLFEYFSETQRNKGNFPGRFSGRQFSNSRSEMNVSTLELGDSALYLCASSEYRNEQFFGPGTRLTVL.

The genes are TRBV6-5 and TRBJ1-5; 8 nucleotides agree with TRBD1. CDR3 size: 15 residues. J gave up 1 base and V 2 bases, and 1 base lay outside the gene matches. Per germline, CDR1 MNHEY and CDR2 SVGAGI. The CDR3 bases are TGTGCCAGCAGTTACGGACAGGGAAGCAATCAGCCCCAGCATTTT. Translation: CASSYGQGSNQPQHF.

The chain links TRBV19 to TRBJ2-1, with 10 bases that match TRBD2. This CDR3 has 15 amino acids. CDR1 and CDR2 from the germline V gene are LNHDA and SQIVND (reference sequence). V was clipped by 7 bases and J by 7 bases; unmatched bases: 10. CDR3 protein: CASIMSGGASNEQFF. The CDR3 DNA reads as TGTGCCAGTATCATGAGCGGGGGGGCCTCGAATGAGCAGTTCTTC.

In its sample, this clone was seen once. The gene calls are TRBV7-2 and TRBJ2-3; D may be TRBD1 (5 bases). Trimming left V 6 bases short and J 0 bases short, with 13 bases between. In germline, CDR1 is SGHTA, CDR2 FQGNSA. The CDR3 extends over 15 amino acids. CDR3 in DNA: TGTGCCAGCAGTCCCAGGGCAGCGAGCACAGATACGCAGTATTTT. Translating gives CASSPRAASTDTQYF.

The V and J genes are TRBV6-5 and TRBJ2-2; 7 bases are a match to TRBD1. The V gene's germline CDR1 is MNHEY and CDR2 SVGAGI. This CDR3 is built from 14 residues. Unmatched junction bases numbered 8, after V lost 8 bases and J lost 5 bases. DNA for the CDR3: TGTGCCAGCGGAAACAGGGGACGGACCGGGGAGCTGTTTTTT. Encoded protein: CASGNRGRTGELFF.

The chain has TRBV20-1 and TRBJ1-2, with D perhaps matching TRBD1 (5 bases). Between the trimmed V and J ends, which lost 7 bases and 10 bases, there was a span of 16 bases. CDR1 and CDR2 (germline): DFQATT, SNEGSKA (reference sequence). There are 11 residues in the CDR3. CDR3 loop: CSVSQEGIYTF. CDR3 DNA sequence: TGCAGTGTATCGCAGGAGGGGATCTACACCTTC.

The gene calls are TRBV19 and TRBJ2-3; 9 bases map to TRBD1. The length of the CDR3 is 18 residues. V shed 0 bases and J 1 base; nucleotides not matched to a gene: 8. Germline CDR1 is LNHDA and CDR2 is SQIVND (reference sequence). The DNA of the CDR3 is TGTGCCAGTAGTATAGATGGGGGGACAGGGAAGCGCACAGATACGCAGTATTTT. This sequence encodes CASSIDGGTGKRTDTQYF.

The chain employs TRBV5-1 and TRBJ2-6, with 7 bases lining up with TRBD1. The length of the CDR3 is 17 residues. The V and J ends lost 4 bases and 0 bases, in that order; junction bases with no gene match: 7. Germline V gene sequence: CDR1 SGHRS, CDR2 YFSETQ. The CDR3 sequence: CASSLGQRYSGANVLTF. The DNA for the CDR3 is TGCGCCAGCAGCCTGGGACAGCGCTACTCTGGGGCCAACGTCCTGACTTTC.

V is TRBV2 and J is TRBJ1-1; no firm D call. CDR1 is SNHLY and CDR2 is FYNNEI in the germline V gene. The V end lost 4 bases, the J end lost 5 bases, and 14 bases lay between the germline ends. This CDR3 has 14 residues. This CDR3 is CASSVEGGGTEAFF. In nucleotides, the CDR3 is TGTGCCAGCAGTGTCGAGGGTGGAGGGACTGAAGCTTTCTTT.

This chain joins TRBV6-9 and TRBJ2-5; tentative D call: TRBD1 (5 bases). This CDR3 has 14 residues. Trimming pared 3 bases from V and 4 bases from J, leaving 12 bases between. Germline V gene lookup returns CDR1 MNHGY and CDR2 SVAAGI. CDR3 in amino acids: CASSYSRGSETQYF. The CDR3 DNA sequence: TGTGCCAGCAGTTACTCTAGGGGCTCAGAGACCCAGTACTTC.

V is TRBV7-3 and J is TRBJ2-2, with D hard to call. Germline V gene sequence: CDR1 SGHTA, CDR2 FQGTGA. The V end was cut by 5 bases, the J end by 2 bases, with 6 bases between. There are 13 residues in the CDR3. The CDR3 loop reads CASSISNTGELFF. DNA for the CDR3: TGTGCCAGCAGCATAAGTAACACCGGGGAGCTGTTTTTT.

V usage is TRBV10-2 and J usage is TRBJ1-2; weak D call: TRBD1 (6 bases). The CDR3 has 13 residues. With 5 bases removed from V and 8 bases from J, the gap between germline ends came to 15 bases. Germline CDR1 WSHSY, CDR2 SAAADI. The CDR3 DNA sequence: TGCGCCAGCAGTCGCAAGGGGGAGGACGGCTACACCTTC. The encoded protein is CASSRKGEDGYTF.

The rearrangement joins TRBV23-1 to TRBJ2-2, with 7 bases identical to TRBD1. TRBV23-1 is placed among ORFs of uncertain function. The CDR3 consists of 20 residues. The trim removed 2 bases at V and 2 bases at J, leaving 17 bases unmatched. The CDR3 loop is CASSQTHVGTDGLNTGELFF. CDR3 sequence (DNA): TGCGCCAGCAGTCAAACGCACGTAGGGACAGATGGGTTAAACACCGGGGAGCTGTTTTTT.

The chain employs TRBV4-1 and TRBJ2-7; TRBD1 matches at 12 bases. Trimming at V came to 1 base and at J to 1 base, leaving 8 bases not matched to a gene. Germline CDR1 reads MGHRA; CDR2 reads YSYEKL. This CDR3 region has 18 residues. The chain's CDR3 is CASSQAGQGARGSYEQYF. The CDR3 nucleotides read TGCGCCAGCAGCCAAGCGGGACAGGGGGCCCGAGGATCCTACGAGCAGTACTTC.

The table lists this clone with a count of one. This rearrangement joins TRBV20-1 to TRBJ1-2; no clear D gene. V lost 7 bases and J 6 bases, leaving 12 bases between the germline ends. This CDR3 has 11 amino acids. The germline CDR1 and CDR2 sequences are DFQATT and SNEGSKA (reference sequence). Here the CDR3 reads CSVPRGDGYTF. CDR3 DNA: TGCAGTGTCCCCCGGGGAGATGGCTACACCTTC.

This sequence joins TRBV28 and TRBJ2-7; D remains unclear. Germline-derived CDR1 and CDR2 are MDHEN and SYDVKM. V lost 7 bases to trimming and J lost 3 bases, with 7 bases between them. CDR3 length equals 11 residues. The DNA for the CDR3 is TGTGCCAGCACAGGAGTCTACGAGCAGTACTTC. Translating it yields CASTGVYEQYF.